The sequence of this T cell receptor (beta chain) was determined in a study of vaccination and CD4 T cells after COVID-19. CD4+ T cells that had been cultured provided DNA sequenced with the Oncomine TCR Beta short-read assay. TCRdb reprocessed the PCR reads with MiXCR, giving one entry per CDR3 protein. The profile covers over 8,000 distinct CDR3 sequences, with around two thirds appearing a single time and about 19% taken by the ten largest. As to this clonotype: Antigen: not known.

Treatment reported: roughly 10-day PBMC culture with coronavirus spike peptide pools or control peptides (ViraFEST assay). Trimming pared 3 bases from V and 5 bases from J, leaving 1 base between. From germline, CDR1 is SQVTM and CDR2 ANQGSEA. The CDR3 has 9 amino acids. The receptor was isolated from a human donor who had recovered from COVID-19. This chain uses TRBV29-1 with TRBJ1-2; D gene unclear. What was sequenced was CD4+ T cells from blood, cultured in vitro. The CDR3 loop is CSVDYGYTF. The CDR3 nucleotides read TGCAGCGTTGATTATGGCTACACCTTC.